The text below deals with one T cell receptor beta chain. The antigen remains undetermined. The data were obtained in a study of blood T cells in healthy people across ages. Study-wide results and caveats: Age showed a roughly linear inverse relationship with TCR beta diversity per million T cells. Donors of long life had a larger count of naive CD4+ cells and greater diversity than aged donors.

Germline CDR1 SGHAT, CDR2 FQDESV (reference sequence). With 1 base removed from V and 1 base from J, the gap between germline ends came to 16 bases. The CDR3 sequence is 17 residues long. Primers used in a second PCR of about 6 to 12 cycles were a sample-barcoded 5' primer and a J-beta primer mix. TCRdb processed the 5' RACE reads anew with MiXCR; each CDR3 protein has one entry. Seen here are some 1,000,000 distinct CDR3 sequences, almost 25% observed once, and the top ten hold 0.65% to 0.95%. The same data also contributed to another study, on T cells of mothers and their children. That work adds: Each child contributed 3.1 million or so TCR beta CDR3 reads, while each mother contributed over 8 million. Among related mother-child pairs, overlap was slightly higher than in unrelated pairs, though not significantly.

The gene calls are TRBV11-1 and TRBJ2-5; perhaps TRBD2 as D (6 bases). The clonotype was recovered from a girl aged 2 to 9 in good health. The sequencing input was blood. The CDR3 sequence is CASSLGVGIGGQETQYF. CDR3 DNA sequence: TGTGCCAGCAGCTTAGGAGTCGGAATCGGGGGCCAAGAGACCCAGTACTTC.